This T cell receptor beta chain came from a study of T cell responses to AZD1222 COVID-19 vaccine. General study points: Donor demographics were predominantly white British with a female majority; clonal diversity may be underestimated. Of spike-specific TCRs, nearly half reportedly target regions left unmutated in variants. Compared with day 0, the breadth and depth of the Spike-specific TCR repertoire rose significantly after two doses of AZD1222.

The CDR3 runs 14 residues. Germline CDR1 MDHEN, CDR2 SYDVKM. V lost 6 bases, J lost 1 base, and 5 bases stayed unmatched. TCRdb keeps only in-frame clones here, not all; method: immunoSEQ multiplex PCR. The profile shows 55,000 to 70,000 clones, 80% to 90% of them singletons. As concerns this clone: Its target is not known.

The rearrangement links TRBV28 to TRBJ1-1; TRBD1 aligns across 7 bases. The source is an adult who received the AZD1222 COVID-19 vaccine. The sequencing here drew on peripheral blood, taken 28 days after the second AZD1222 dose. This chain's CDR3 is CASSPGGGNTEAFF. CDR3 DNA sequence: TGTGCCAGCAGCCCAGGGGGAGGGAACACTGAAGCTTTCTTT.